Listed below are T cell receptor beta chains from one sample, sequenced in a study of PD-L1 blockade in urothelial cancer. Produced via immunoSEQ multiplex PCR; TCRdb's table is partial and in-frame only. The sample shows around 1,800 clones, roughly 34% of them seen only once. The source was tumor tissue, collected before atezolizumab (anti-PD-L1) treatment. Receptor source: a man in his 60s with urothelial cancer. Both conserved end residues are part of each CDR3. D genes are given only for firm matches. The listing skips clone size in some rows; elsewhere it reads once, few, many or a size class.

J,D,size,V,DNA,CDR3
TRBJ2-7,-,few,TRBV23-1,TGCGCCAGCAGCTGGGACGCCGCCAACGAGCAGTACTTC,CASSWDAANEQYF
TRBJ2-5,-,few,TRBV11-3,TGTGCCAGCAGCTTGCTAACCGGGACGGAACAAGAGACCCAGTACTTC,CASSLLTGTEQETQYF
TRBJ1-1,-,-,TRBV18,TGTGCCAGCTCACCAAAGGGGCGGGAGACTGAAGCTTTCTTT,CASSPKGRETEAFF
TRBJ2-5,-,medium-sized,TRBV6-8,TGTGCCAGCAGTTACACCCCGGGCACTGCGGAGACCCAGTACTTC,CASSYTPGTAETQYF
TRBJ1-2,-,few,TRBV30,TGTGCCTGGAGTGTACAGTTGCTCCAGGGGACCATTAACTATGGCTACACCTTC,CAWSVQLLQGTINYGYTF
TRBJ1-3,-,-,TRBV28,TGTGCCAGCAGTTTAGGAGGGGCTGGAAACACCATATATTTT,CASSLGGAGNTIYF
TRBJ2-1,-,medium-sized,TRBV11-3,TGTGCCAGCAGCTTGAGGTCAGGGGCCAATGAGCAGTTCTTC,CASSLRSGANEQFF
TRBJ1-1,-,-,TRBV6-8,TGTGCCAGCAGCTCGGTCATTGGGGCTGAAGCTTTCTTT,CASSSVIGAEAFF
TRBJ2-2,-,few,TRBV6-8,TGTGCCAGCAGGATACAGCAGAACACCGGGGAGCTGTTTTTT,CASRIQQNTGELFF
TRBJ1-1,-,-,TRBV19,TGTGCCAGTAGTTTATTTCTCGCGGTGAACACTGAAGCTTTCTTT,CASSLFLAVNTEAFF
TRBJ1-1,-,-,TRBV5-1,TGCGCCAGCAGCTTGGGTCAGATTGGCACTGAAGCTTTCTTT,CASSLGQIGTEAFF
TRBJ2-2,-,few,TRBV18,TGTGCCAGCTCACCACGGAGGGGAATCAACACCGGGGAGCTGTTTTTT,CASSPRRGINTGELFF
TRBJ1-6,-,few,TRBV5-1,TGCGCCAGCAGCTTGGCCCGGGACCAAGATTCACCCCTCCACTTT,CASSLARDQDSPLHF
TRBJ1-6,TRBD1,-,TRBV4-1,TGCGCCAGCCGGACAGGCAACGCGGATTCACCCCTCCACTTT,CASRTGNADSPLHF
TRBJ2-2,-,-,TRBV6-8,TGTGCCAGCAGTGTTTGGGGGGCCCTTACCGGGGAGTTGTTTTTT,CASSVWGALTGELFF
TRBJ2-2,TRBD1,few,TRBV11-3,TGTGCCAGCAGCTTTAGACAGGGTCGCGACGGGGAGCTGTTTTTT,CASSFRQGRDGELFF
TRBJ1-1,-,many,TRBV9,TGTGCCAGCAGCGCAGTCGAGGGCGGGATGACTGAAGCTTTCTTT,CASSAVEGGMTEAFF
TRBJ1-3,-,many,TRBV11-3,TGTGCCAGCAGCCCGGTCGGGAGGGCAAACACCATATATTTT,CASSPVGRANTIYF
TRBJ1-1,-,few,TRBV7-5,TGTGCCAGCAGCCCCAACCGCGTAGGCACTGAAGCTTTCTTT,CASSPNRVGTEAFF
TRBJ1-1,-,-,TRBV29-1,TGCAGCGCAGGAAGGGAGGGGACTGAAGCTTTCTTT,CSAGREGTEAFF
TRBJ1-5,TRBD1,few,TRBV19,TGTGCCAGTGGGACAGTCCGCAATCAGCCCCAGCATTTT,CASGTVRNQPQHF
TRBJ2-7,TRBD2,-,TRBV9,TGTGCCAGCAGCGCATCCGGGACTAGCGAATTTGAGCAGTACTTC,CASSASGTSEFEQYF
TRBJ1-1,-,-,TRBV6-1,TGTGCCAGCAGTGAAGCGCTTAACAGGGTAACTGAAGCTTTCTTT,CASSEALNRVTEAFF
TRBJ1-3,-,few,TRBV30,TGTGCCTGCCTTCAGAGCTCTGGAAACACCATATATTTT,CACLQSSGNTIYF
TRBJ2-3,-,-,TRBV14,TGTGCCAGCAGCCGGCACACAGATACGCAGTATTTT,CASSRHTDTQYF
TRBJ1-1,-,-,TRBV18,TGTGCCAGCTCACGGCAGGGAAGGGGAGACACTGAAGCTTTCTTT,CASSRQGRGDTEAFF
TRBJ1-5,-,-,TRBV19,TGTGCCAGTAGTATTAACAACGATCAGCCCCAGCATTTT,CASSINNDQPQHF
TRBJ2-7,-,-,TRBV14,TGTGCCAGCAGCCAAGAGAACGGGATAGAGCAGTACTTC,CASSQENGIEQYF
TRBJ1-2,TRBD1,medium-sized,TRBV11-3,TGTGCCAGCAGCTTTGGTCAGACAGGGAGCTATGGCTACACCTTC,CASSFGQTGSYGYTF
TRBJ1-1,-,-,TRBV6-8,TGTGCCAGCAGTTACGGAGGGGAGGTAACTGAAGCTTTCTTT,CASSYGGEVTEAFF
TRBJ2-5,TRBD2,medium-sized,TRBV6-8,TGTGCCATCAGGTCCGGACTAGCGGGGGAAGAGACCCAGTACTTC,CAIRSGLAGEETQYF
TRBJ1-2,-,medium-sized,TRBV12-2,-,CAIGGVASGSYGYTF
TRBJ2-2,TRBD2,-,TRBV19,TGTGCCAGTAGTATACTAGCGGGGGACGACACCGGGGAGCTGTTTTTT,CASSILAGDDTGELFF
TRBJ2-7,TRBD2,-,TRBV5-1,TGCGCCAGCAGTCTAGCGGGGGGAATCTACGAGCAGTACTTC,CASSLAGGIYEQYF
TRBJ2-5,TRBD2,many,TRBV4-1,TGCGCCAGCAGCCAAGATCAGGGAGCGGGGGTCCTCCCGGGGACCCAGTACTTC,CASSQDQGAGVLPGTQYF
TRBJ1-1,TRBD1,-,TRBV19,TGTGCCAGTAGTATAAGACAGGGTCTGAAAGCTTTCTTT,CASSIRQGLKAFF
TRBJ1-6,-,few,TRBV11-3,TGTGCCAGCAGCTTAAACCCCGACGGATATAATTCACCCCTCCACTTT,CASSLNPDGYNSPLHF
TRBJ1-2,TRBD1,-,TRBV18,TGTGCCAGCTCCTCTGAACAGGGGAGCTATGGCTACACCTTC,CASSSEQGSYGYTF
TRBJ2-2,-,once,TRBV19,TGTGCCAGTAGGTTCAGGAACACCGGGGAGCTGTTTTTT,CASRFRNTGELFF
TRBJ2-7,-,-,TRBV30,TGTGCCTGGAGCCGCATCACCTACGAGCAGTACTTC,CAWSRITYEQYF
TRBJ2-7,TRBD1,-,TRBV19,TGTGCCAGTAGTATAGCCCACAGGGGCTCCTACGAGCAGTACTTC,CASSIAHRGSYEQYF
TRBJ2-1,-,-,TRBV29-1,TGCAGCGTTCCCCCGGGGAGATTCTCCTACAATGAGCAGTTCTTC,CSVPPGRFSYNEQFF
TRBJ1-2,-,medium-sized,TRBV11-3,TGTGCCAGCAGCTTAGGAGGCAGGGTGGAAAACTATGGCTACACCTTC,CASSLGGRVENYGYTF
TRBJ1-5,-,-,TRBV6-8,TGTGCCAGCAGTGGGGATAGCAATCAGCCCCAGCATTTT,CASSGDSNQPQHF
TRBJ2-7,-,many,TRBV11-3,TGTGCCAGCAGCTTTTTTCGGGGGGCAGCAGTTTACGAGCAGTACTTC,CASSFFRGAAVYEQYF
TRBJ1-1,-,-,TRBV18,TGTGCCAGCTCAGTGGGGTACACTGAAGCTTTCTTT,CASSVGYTEAFF
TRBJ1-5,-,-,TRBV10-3,TGTGCCAGCGGGGGGATGGGAGGGGGCAATCAGCCCCAGCATTTT,CASGGMGGGNQPQHF
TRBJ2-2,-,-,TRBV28,TGTGCCAGCAGTTTACGGGGGAACATTGGGGAGCTGTTTTTT,CASSLRGNIGELFF
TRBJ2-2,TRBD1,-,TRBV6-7,TGTGCCAGCAGCCCCAACAGGGGCACCGGGGAGCTGTTTTTT,CASSPNRGTGELFF
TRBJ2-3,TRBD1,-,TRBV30,TGTGCCTGGACTTGGACAGGGGGCACAGATACGCAGTATTTT,CAWTWTGGTDTQYF
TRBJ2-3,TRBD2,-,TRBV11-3,TGTGCCAGCAGCTTGGGGCTAGCGGGGCCTGATACGCAGTATTTT,CASSLGLAGPDTQYF
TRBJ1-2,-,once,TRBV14,TGTGCCAGCAGCCAAGACGGGGCGGGCTACACCTTC,CASSQDGAGYTF
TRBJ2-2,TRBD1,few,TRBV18,TGTGCCAGCTCCCCAGGGACAGACCTAACCGGGGAGCTGTTTTTT,CASSPGTDLTGELFF
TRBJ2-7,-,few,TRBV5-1,TGCGCCAGCAGCTTGGCCGTCGGGGGTATCGACGAGCAGTACTTC,CASSLAVGGIDEQYF
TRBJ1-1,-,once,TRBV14,TGTGCCAGCAGCAAGGACGGCCTGCGGGAAGCTTTCTTT,CASSKDGLREAFF
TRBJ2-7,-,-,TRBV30,TGTGCCTGGAGTGCGGGCTCACCGACGGGCTACGAGCAGTACTTC,CAWSAGSPTGYEQYF
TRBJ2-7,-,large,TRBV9,TGTGCCGGGGGAGTGGGGAAGACCTACGAGCAGTACTTC,CAGGVGKTYEQYF